Each of the 20 T cell receptor beta chains below was sequenced from the same sample in a study of CD8 T cells in Susac syndrome. When the RNA was reverse transcribed, random hexamers were used with an input of 0.5 to 1 ug. TCRdb reprocessed the immunoSEQ multiplex PCR reads with MiXCR, giving one entry per CDR3 protein. The sample has approximately 210,000 distinct CDR3 sequences, about 94% seen once. Sequencing was performed on CD4+ T cells from PBMCs. The origin of the receptors is a human donor with Susac syndrome.

This chain links TRBV5-1 with TRBJ1-1; D unresolved. This CDR3 has 12 residues. V shed 4 bases and J shed 8 bases, with 12 bases lying between them. Per the germline V gene, CDR1 is SGHRS and CDR2 is YFSETQ. The CDR3 region is CASSGERREAFF. CDR3 nucleotides: TGCGCCAGCAGCGGCGAGCGTAGGGAAGCTTTCTTT.

The gene calls are TRBV28 and TRBJ2-1, with D perhaps matching TRBD1 (5 bases). There are 13 residues in the CDR3. The germline CDR1 and CDR2 sequences are MDHEN and SYDVKM. Trimming took 5 bases from V and 8 from J, leaving 13 bases between them. Here the CDR3 DNA reads TGTGCCAGCAGTCCGCCGACAGTTCATGAGCAGTTCTTC. It encodes CASSPPTVHEQFF. The full variable domain, in which reference TRBV28 and TRBJ2-1 provide the parts outside the CDR3, is DVKVTQSSRYLVKRTGEKVFLECVQDMDHENMFWYRQDPGLGLRLIYFSYDVKMKEKGDIPEGYSVSREKKERFSLILESASTNQTSMYLCASSPPTVHEQFFGPGTRLTVL.

This clonotype was observed once. V gene TRBV10-3 combines with J gene TRBJ1-1, with D hard to call. The CDR3 sequence is 14 residues long. Germline loops: CDR1 ENHRY, CDR2 SYGVKD. V lost 4 bases to trimming and J lost 5 bases, with 14 bases between them. CDR3 sequence reads: CAISGAMERTEAFF. The CDR3 nucleotides read TGTGCCATCAGTGGGGCGATGGAGAGGACTGAAGCTTTCTTT.

The rearrangement joins TRBV29-1 to TRBJ2-5; the match to TRBD2 covers 13 bases. Germline V gene data show CDR1 as SQVTM and CDR2 as ANQGSEA. The ends lost 1 base at V and 5 bases at J; junction bases unmatched: 4. This CDR3 has 15 amino acids. The CDR3: CSVEGLAGGRETQYF. DNA of the CDR3: TGCAGCGTTGAAGGACTAGCGGGGGGTAGGGAGACCCAGTACTTC.

The V and J genes are TRBV4-1 and TRBJ2-7; 8 bases are a match to TRBD2. CDR1 and CDR2 (germline): MGHRA, YSYEKL. CDR3 length: 15 amino acids. With 2 bases clipped from V and 3 bases from J, the junction kept 6 bases outside the gene matches. In nucleotides, the CDR3 is TGCGCCAGCAGCCAAAGTAGCGGGGTGATCTACGAGCAGTACTTC. Protein product: CASSQSSGVIYEQYF.

The DNA of the CDR3 is TGTGCCAGCAGTTCATCACGGGCAGTCAATCAGCCCCAGCATTTT. Amino acids: CASSSSRAVNQPQHF. The chain combines TRBV12-3 or TRBV12-4 with TRBJ1-5, with D uncertain. Trimming left V 4 bases short and J 3 bases short, with 13 bases between. This CDR3 is built from 15 residues.

CDR3 in amino acids: CASSFRREMNTEAFF. In DNA form, the CDR3 reads TGTGCCAGCAGTTTTAGGCGGGAAATGAACACTGAAGCTTTCTTT. The chain couples TRBV12-3 or TRBV12-4 to TRBJ1-1, with D unclear. The CDR3 has 15 amino acids. Trimming shortened V by 3 bases and J by 0 bases, and 11 bases separated the two germline ends.

V gene TRBV2 combines with J gene TRBJ1-5; 7 bases are a match to TRBD1. V shed 5 bases, J shed 7 bases, and the junction held 8 bases outside the gene matches. Germline V gene lookup returns CDR1 SNHLY and CDR2 FYNNEI. CDR3 length equals 14 residues. The CDR3 nucleotides read TGTGCCAGCAGTCACAGGGGCCTGAGGCAGCCCCAGCATTTT. Amino acid sequence: CASSHRGLRQPQHF.

The V gene is TRBV20-1, the J gene TRBJ1-6, with a tentative D call TRBD1 (6 bases). V was clipped by 6 bases and J by 9 bases, with 18 bases between them. Germline values: CDR1 DFQATT, CDR2 SNEGSKA (reference sequence). This CDR3 has 14 amino acids. In nucleotides, the CDR3 is TGCAGTGCAGAGGGGGGGGCTGACGGTTCACCCCTCCACTTT. Amino acids: CSAEGGADGSPLHF.

The rearrangement uses TRBV21-1 and TRBJ1-2; TRBD1 is the table's D call, not checked against the DNA. TRBV21-1 is labeled a pseudogene. The CDR3 is 11 residues long. The CDR3, as DNA: TGTGCCAGCAGCAAGGGACCGTCCATTACCTTC. Encoded protein: CASSKGPSITF.

The rearrangement joins TRBV7-8 to TRBJ2-7; 7 nucleotides align to TRBD1. The germline CDR1 and CDR2 sequences are SGHVS and FQNEAQ. Germline trimming cut 5 bases from V and 3 bases from J; bases unmatched to any gene: 7. The CDR3 extends over 14 amino acids. The CDR3 DNA reads TGTGCCAGCAGCCCTGGGACAGTAGTCTACGAGCAGTACTTC. Its translation: CASSPGTVVYEQYF.

The chain joins TRBV12-3 or TRBV12-4 to TRBJ1-6; no clear D. There are 14 residues in the CDR3. Trimming pared 5 bases from V and 7 bases from J, leaving 12 bases between. CDR3 sequence: CASSRTLRNSPLHF. The CDR3 DNA follows: TGTGCCAGCAGTCGGACCTTGAGGAATTCACCCCTCCACTTT.

CDR3 bases: TGTGCCAGCAGTCTAGCTGGGGAGAATTCACCCCTCCACTTT. It encodes CASSLAGENSPLHF. The chain couples TRBV27 to TRBJ1-6, with D unclear. The CDR3 runs 14 residues. In germline, CDR1 is MNHEY, CDR2 SMNVEV (reference sequence). Deletions cut 5 bases from V and 7 bases from J, with 12 bases between.

This clonotype was detected only once. The chain uses TRBV2 and TRBJ1-5; the match to TRBD1 covers 7 bases. J was trimmed by 9 bases and V by 11 bases; bases with no gene match: 19. Germline V gene data show CDR1 as SNHLY and CDR2 as FYNNEI. The CDR3 is 15 amino acids. DNA for the CDR3: TGTGCCTCCACGGCCAGGGGGTCAGCCGGTAGGCCCCAGCATTTT. Residues: CASTARGSAGRPQHF.

The CDR3 reads CASSTTPYNSPLHF. CDR3 DNA sequence: TGTGCCAGCAGCACGACACCTTATAATTCACCCCTCCACTTT. The chain has TRBV27 and TRBJ1-6, with D unclear. This CDR3 is 14 amino acids long. The ends were cut back, 6 bases at V and 4 bases at J, with 10 bases in the middle. CDR1 is MNHEY, CDR2 SMNVEV, per germline (reference sequence).

This clonotype has only one observation. J is TRBJ2-7 and V is TRBV11-2, with a possible D match to TRBD2 (7 bases). The CDR3 spans 15 residues. Germline V CDR1 and CDR2: SGHAT, FQNNGV. The V end lost 5 bases, the J end lost 4 bases, and 18 bases lay between the germline ends. DNA for the CDR3: TGTGCCAGCAGCCCGGATGGGGGGGGCGGATACGAGCAGTACTTC. Protein sequence: CASSPDGGGGYEQYF.

The table lists this clonotype with a few counts. The CDR3 DNA is TGCGCCAGCAGCGCCAGACAGGGGGTCTCCTACGAGCAGTACTTC. Translating gives CASSARQGVSYEQYF. The V and J genes are TRBV5-1 and TRBJ2-7; TRBD1 agrees at 9 bases. Unmatched junction bases numbered 5, after V lost 4 bases and J lost 0 bases. This CDR3 is 15 amino acids long. Looked up from germline, CDR1 is SGHRS and CDR2 is YFSETQ.

V gene TRBV27 combines with J gene TRBJ1-2, with D possibly TRBD1 on 6 matching bases. This CDR3 has 14 residues. Between the trimmed V and J ends, which lost 5 bases and 2 bases, there was a span of 12 bases. The germline gives CDR1 MNHEY, CDR2 SMNVEV (reference sequence). The CDR3 DNA is TGTGCCAGCAGTATACAGGGAGGGAACTATGGCTACACCTTC. This gives the protein CASSIQGGNYGYTF.

The V call is TRBV14, the J call TRBJ1-2; 7 nucleotides line up with TRBD1. Per germline, CDR1 SGHDN and CDR2 FVKESK. V was clipped by 2 bases and J by 8 bases; unmatched bases: 11. CDR3 size: 15 residues. CDR3 bases: TGTGCCAGCAGCCAATCAGGGGGGGGGCCGCGGGGCTACACCTTC. This sequence encodes CASSQSGGGPRGYTF.

The chain carries TRBV10-3 and TRBJ1-1; 7 positions match TRBD1. V dropped 5 bases and J dropped 3; count of bases not matched to a gene: 9. This CDR3 has 15 amino acids. Germline assignment: CDR1 ENHRY and CDR2 SYGVKD. The CDR3 is CAISKNRGRDTEAFF. The CDR3 DNA reads as TGTGCCATCAGTAAAAACAGGGGCAGGGACACTGAAGCTTTCTTT.